The 30 T cell receptor beta chains in this list originate from one sample, sequenced in a study of PD-1 blockade in classical Hodgkin lymphoma. Measured with immunoSEQ multiplex PCR; TCRdb has only the in-frame clones, and not every one. The sample records 28,000 or so clones, roughly 68% being singletons. Patients all relapsed after autologous stem cell transplantation, and there was variation in brentuximab vedotin exposure. This specimen was peripheral blood mononuclear cells (PBMCs), taken before the second cycle of nivolumab. Source of these receptors: a human donor with classical Hodgkin lymphoma.

The chain links TRBV11-2 to TRBJ2-1; no clear D. CDR3 size: 15 residues. Deletions cut 1 base from V and 4 bases from J, with 11 bases between. Germline-derived CDR1 and CDR2 are SGHAT and FQNNGV. DNA for the CDR3: TGTGCCAGCAGCTTAGCCTCGACATCTTACAATGAGCAGTTCTTC. Its protein is CASSLASTSYNEQFF.

This clone was observed a few times. This rearrangement joins TRBV27 to TRBJ2-7; 8 positions match TRBD2. Germline V gene sequence: CDR1 MNHEY, CDR2 SMNVEV (reference sequence). This CDR3 has 15 residues. V lost 6 bases, J lost 2 bases, and 9 bases stayed unmatched. CDR3 region: CASSVTSGLTYEQYF. In DNA form, the CDR3 reads TGTGCCAGCAGCGTAACTAGCGGTCTTACCTACGAGCAGTACTTC.

The V and J genes are TRBV7-9 and TRBJ2-7, with D unclear. V shed 1 base and J shed 6 bases, with 13 bases lying between them. Germline-derived CDR1 and CDR2 are SEHNR and FQNEAQ (reference sequence). CDR3 length: 14 residues. CDR3 nucleotides: TGTGCCAGCAGCTTAGACTCAAGGCCCGTCGAGCAGTACTTC. Protein product: CASSLDSRPVEQYF. The complete variable domain, with remaining parts taken from reference TRBV7-9 and TRBJ2-7, reads DTGVSQNPRHKITKRGQNVTFRCDPISEHNRLYWYRQTLGQGPEFLTYFQNEAQLEKSRLLSDRFSAERPKGSFSTLEIQRTEQGDSAMYLCASSLDSRPVEQYFGPGTRLTVT.

This sequence joins TRBV7-9 and TRBJ2-4; 10 bases line up with TRBD1. The V gene end was trimmed by 0 bases and the J gene end by 7 bases; junction bases not matched to a gene: 6. Germline V CDR1 and CDR2: SEHNR, FQNEAQ (reference sequence). This CDR3 has 16 residues. CDR3: CASSLALGQGRNIQYF. CDR3 DNA: TGTGCCAGCAGCTTAGCCCTGGGACAGGGGAGGAACATTCAGTACTTC.

This clone was observed a few times. Other DNA sequences in this sample translate to the same CDR3. DNA of the CDR3: TGTGCCAGCAGTTTATCGAGGCCAGATACGCAGTATTTT. Amino acids: CASSLSRPDTQYF. The chain carries TRBV27 and TRBJ2-3; the D is unclear. The CDR3 has 13 amino acids. The germline V and J ends were trimmed by 0 bases and 4 bases, with 5 bases remaining between them. Per the germline V gene, CDR1 is MNHEY and CDR2 is SMNVEV (reference sequence).

The CDR3 DNA sequence: TGTGCCAGCAGCCTTGGCGACAGGCGGCAAGAGACCCAGTACTTC. This codes for CASSLGDRRQETQYF. V usage is TRBV7-2 and J usage is TRBJ2-5; tentative D call: TRBD1 (6 bases). V was pared by 5 bases and J by 2 bases, with 15 bases between. Looked up from germline, CDR1 is SGHTA and CDR2 is FQGNSA. The CDR3 spans 15 residues.

V gene TRBV4-1 combines with J gene TRBJ2-4; TRBD1 matches 10 bases. Trimming cost V 4 bases and J 0 bases; bases outside gene matches: 15. Looked up from germline, CDR1 is MGHRA and CDR2 is YSYEKL. The CDR3 sequence is 20 residues long. CDR3 residues: CASSRESGDRGGIAKNIQYF. The CDR3 DNA is TGCGCCAGCAGCCGGGAGAGTGGGGACAGGGGTGGGATAGCCAAAAACATTCAGTACTTC.

The chain employs TRBV6-5 and TRBJ2-7, with 7 bases identical to TRBD1. The CDR3 consists of 14 residues. V shed 5 bases and J 2 bases; nucleotides not matched to a gene: 6. The V gene's germline CDR1 is MNHEY and CDR2 SVGAGI. In DNA, the CDR3 is TGTGCCAGCAGTAAAGGACAGGTCCCCTACGAGCAGTACTTC. This sequence encodes CASSKGQVPYEQYF.

This clone has just one count. The chain links TRBV18 to TRBJ1-2; 8 bases map to TRBD1. J lost 10 bases, V lost 3 bases, and 7 bases had no gene match. Germline loops: CDR1 KGHSH, CDR2 LQKENI. This CDR3 comprises 13 residues. The DNA of the CDR3 is TGTGCCAGCTCACCCTCTTTGGACAGGGACTACACCTTC. It translates to CASSPSLDRDYTF.

The V and J genes are TRBV10-2 and TRBJ2-1; TRBD2 agrees at 10 bases. Germline trimming cut 3 bases from V and 6 bases from J; bases unmatched to any gene: 8. The CDR3 is made up of 16 amino acids. CDR1 is WSHSY and CDR2 is SAAADI in the germline V gene. DNA for the CDR3: TGCGCCAGCAGTGATGAGCGGGGGGGCCCCTTCAATGAGCAGTTCTTC. It yields the protein CASSDERGGPFNEQFF.

V and J are TRBV28 and TRBJ1-4, with a tentative D call TRBD1 (5 bases). Trimming took off 10 bases at V and 4 bases at J, with 16 bases between the two ends. The germline V gene has CDR1 MDHEN and CDR2 SYDVKM. The CDR3 runs 14 residues. CDR3 DNA sequence: TGTGCCACGACCCCGGGGGGAGGTAATGAAAAACTGTTTTTT. Translating gives CATTPGGGNEKLFF.

This clone was picked up a small number of times. V is TRBV18 and J is TRBJ1-4; D is ambiguous. The CDR3 runs to 14 residues. CDR1 and CDR2 from the germline V gene are KGHSH and LQKENI. V dropped 3 bases and J dropped 4 bases, with 9 bases sitting between them. CDR3: CASSPRWDNEKLFF. The CDR3 DNA follows: TGTGCCAGCTCACCCAGATGGGATAATGAAAAACTGTTTTTT.

V usage is TRBV28 and J usage is TRBJ1-5; the match to TRBD1 covers 10 bases. Germline V gene sequence: CDR1 MDHEN, CDR2 SYDVKM. V dropped 5 bases and J dropped 5; count of bases not matched to a gene: 6. This CDR3 contains 15 residues. The CDR3 spells CASSPDRGGYQPQHF. CDR3 nucleotide sequence: TGTGCCAGCAGTCCGGACAGGGGGGGCTATCAGCCCCAGCATTTT.

Sample share makes this clone medium-sized. The rearrangement links TRBV4-1 to TRBJ1-3; tentative D call: TRBD1 (5 bases). CDR1 is MGHRA and CDR2 is YSYEKL in the germline V gene. V gave up 4 bases and J gave up 7 bases, with 23 bases separating them. This CDR3 spans 17 amino acids. For the CDR3, the DNA is TGCGCCAGCAGCCCCGCCCCCGGCGGGGGGTTAGGTAACACCATATATTTT. Protein sequence: CASSPAPGGGLGNTIYF.

The DNA for the CDR3 is TGTGCCAGCAGCGTAATAGCGGGATACCGCTCGGAGCAGTTCTTC. Translating it yields CASSVIAGYRSEQFF. The chain employs TRBV7-6 and TRBJ2-1; 8 bases are shared with TRBD2. The CDR3 contains 15 residues. With V trimmed by 5 bases and J by 10 bases, 13 bases remained unmatched. CDR1 and CDR2 from the germline V gene are SGHVS and FNYEAQ.

The V gene is TRBV7-2, the J gene TRBJ1-4; TRBD1 matches 8 bases. The germline V gene has CDR1 SGHTA and CDR2 FQGNSA. The CDR3 contains 15 residues. Losses at the gene ends were 5 bases for V and 5 bases for J; bases not matched to a gene: 7. The CDR3 sequence is CASSSRGRGNEKLFF. DNA for the CDR3: TGTGCCAGCAGCAGCAGGGGGCGAGGGAATGAAAAACTGTTTTTT.

The chain couples TRBV15 to TRBJ1-1; D is ambiguous. The CDR3 is 14 residues long. CDR1 and CDR2 (germline): LNHNV, YYDKDF (reference sequence). The V end was cut by 0 bases, the J end by 3 bases, with 8 bases between. CDR3 protein: CATSRDSVDTEAFF. The DNA for the CDR3 is TGTGCCACCAGCAGAGACAGTGTTGACACTGAAGCTTTCTTT.

This clone has just a few counts. V usage is TRBV19 and J usage is TRBJ2-1; 9 bases map to TRBD2. CDR1 is LNHDA and CDR2 is SQIVND in the germline V gene (reference sequence). CDR3 length: 14 residues. With 6 bases clipped from V and 6 bases from J, the junction kept 6 bases outside the gene matches. CDR3 in amino acids: CASRTLAGSNEQFF. The CDR3 DNA reads TGTGCCAGTAGGACGCTAGCGGGGAGCAATGAGCAGTTCTTC. The variable domain in full, with the rest retrieved from reference TRBV19 and TRBJ2-1, is DGGITQSPKYLFRKEGQNVTLSCEQNLNHDAMYWYRQDPGQGLRLIYYSQIVNDFQKGDIAEGYSVSREKKESFPLTVTSAQKNPTAFYLCASRTLAGSNEQFFGPGTRLTVL.

The V and J genes are TRBV23-1 and TRBJ2-1; 13 positions match TRBD2. TRBV23-1 is an ORF for which the function is uncertain. The trim removed 8 bases at V and 0 bases at J, leaving 16 bases unmatched. The CDR3 contains 20 residues. The CDR3 loop is CASCPGRLAGGRRSYNEQFF. CDR3 nucleotide sequence: TGCGCCAGCTGCCCAGGGAGACTAGCGGGAGGCCGGCGCTCCTACAATGAGCAGTTCTTC.

This chain connects TRBV29-1 to TRBJ2-2, with D tentatively TRBD1 (5 bases). CDR1 and CDR2 from the germline V gene are SQVTM and ANQGSEA. The CDR3 loop spans 13 amino acids. Trimming took off 3 bases at V and 5 bases at J, with 10 bases between the two ends. The CDR3 DNA sequence: TGCAGCGTTGATGGGGCGCGAACCGGGGAGCTGTTTTTT. Protein: CSVDGARTGELFF.

This clone has more than one count but fewer than ten. The chain has TRBV11-2 and TRBJ2-7, with a possible D match to TRBD1 (5 bases). Germline-derived CDR1 and CDR2 are SGHAT and FQNNGV. The CDR3 runs to 12 residues. Trimming shortened V by 2 bases and J by 13 bases, and 15 bases separated the two germline ends. In DNA form, the CDR3 reads TGTGCCAGCAGCTTATTTGCAGGGTTAGGATACTTC. It encodes CASSLFAGLGYF. Drawing the rest from reference TRBV11-2 and TRBJ2-7, the complete variable domain is EAGVAQSPRYKIIEKRQSVAFWCNPISGHATLYWYQQILGQGPKLLIQFQNNGVVDDSQLPKDRFSAERLKGVDSTLKIQPAKLEDSAVYLCASSLFAGLGYFGPGTRLTVT.

The genes are TRBV28 and TRBJ2-5; D tentatively fits TRBD1 or TRBD2 (6 bases each). With 1 base removed from V and 7 bases from J, the gap between germline ends came to 10 bases. Germline V gene data show CDR1 as MDHEN and CDR2 as SYDVKM. There are 13 residues in the CDR3. The CDR3 nucleotides are TGTGCCAGCAGTTTATTCGAGGGGGGGACCCAGTACTTC. This sequence encodes CASSLFEGGTQYF.

The chain recombines TRBV6-5 with TRBJ1-1, with 7 nucleotides matching TRBD1. Germline V lookup: CDR1 MNHEY, CDR2 SVGAGI. After removal of 5 bases from V and 1 base from J, the junction contained 7 bases not matched to a gene. The CDR3 is 15 amino acids. In DNA, the CDR3 is TGTGCCAGCAGTCCAGGGGGTCTGGGGAACACTGAAGCTTTCTTT. It codes for CASSPGGLGNTEAFF.

This clone was seen only a few times. The chain recombines TRBV10-1 with TRBJ2-1; 13 bases map to TRBD2. V gave up 1 base and J gave up 12 bases; unmatched junction bases: 0. CDR3 length: 13 residues. Germline V lookup: CDR1 WNHNN, CDR2 SYGVQD (reference sequence). CDR3 sequence (DNA): TGCGCCAGCAGTGAGTGGACTAGCGGGGGGCAGTTCTTC. This gives the protein CASSEWTSGGQFF.

The chain joins TRBV11-2 to TRBJ2-4; D might be TRBD2 (6 bases). The CDR3 extends over 16 amino acids. CDR1 and CDR2 from the germline V gene are SGHAT and FQNNGV. The ends were cut back, 5 bases at V and 0 bases at J, with 14 bases in the middle. The chain's CDR3 is CASSQDRGLAKNIQYF. The CDR3 DNA sequence: TGTGCCAGCAGCCAGGACCGGGGACTAGCCAAAAACATTCAGTACTTC.

Regarding this clone: Other DNA sequences of this sample code for an identical CDR3. J is TRBJ1-6 and V is TRBV6-5, with D uncertain. This CDR3 spans 12 amino acids. Germline CDR1 and CDR2: MNHEY and SVGAGI. V lost 9 bases, J lost 5 bases, and 8 bases lay in between. Here the CDR3 DNA reads TGTGCCAGTAGCCGACATAATTCACCCCTCCACTTT. Translating it yields CASSRHNSPLHF.

The chain uses TRBV4-3 and TRBJ2-1; TRBD2 matches at 9 bases. The CDR3 extends over 15 amino acids. V was clipped by 4 bases and J by 8 bases; unmatched bases: 9. Germline values: CDR1 LGHNA, CDR2 YSLEER. The CDR3 DNA reads as TGCGCCAGCAGCCGTAGCGGGAGTGGAAGCGATGAGCAGTTCTTC. Amino acids: CASSRSGSGSDEQFF.

This chain connects TRBV19 to TRBJ2-7; 12 nucleotides align to TRBD2. Per the germline V gene, CDR1 is LNHDA and CDR2 is SQIVND (reference sequence). V shed 3 bases, J shed 4 bases, and the junction held 10 bases outside the gene matches. The CDR3 contains 17 residues. The CDR3 sequence: CASSIIPSGRVGYEQYF. The CDR3 DNA reads as TGTGCCAGTAGTATTATCCCTAGCGGGAGGGTGGGGTACGAGCAGTACTTC.

The rearrangement links TRBV7-2 to TRBJ2-3, with 7 bases fitting TRBD2. The CDR3 runs 15 residues. Germline values: CDR1 SGHTA, CDR2 FQGNSA. Trimming cost V 5 bases and J 0 bases; bases outside gene matches: 5. The CDR3 loop reads CASSISSGSTDTQYF. The CDR3 DNA follows: TGTGCCAGCAGCATCTCTAGCGGTAGCACAGATACGCAGTATTTT.

This sequence joins TRBV19 and TRBJ1-5, with 9 positions matching TRBD1. Germline CDR1 and CDR2: LNHDA and SQIVND (reference sequence). There are 14 residues in the CDR3. V lost 7 bases to trimming and J lost 5 bases; unmatched junction nucleotides: 6. The CDR3 DNA sequence: TGTGCCAGTACTCGGACAGGGGTAGATCAGCCCCAGCATTTT. Residues: CASTRTGVDQPQHF.